The next 29 T cell receptor beta chains were all read from a single sample in a study of read filtering for tumor transcriptome and immune sequencing. This library used about 400 ng RNA and molecular barcoded adaptors spanning alpha/delta and beta/gamma chains. TCRdb reanalysed the reads using MiXCR and keeps one entry per CDR3 protein. The sample carries some 120,000 distinct CDR3 sequences, 10% to 15% recorded once. The sample taken for sequencing was a population of CD138-negative cells sorted from bone marrow. These receptors were obtained from a donor aged 40 or over with multiple myeloma.

This clonotype was detected many times. The chain has TRBV7-8 and TRBJ1-1; D is unresolved. The CDR3 has 15 amino acids. Trimming pared 2 bases from V and 2 bases from J, leaving 12 bases between. CDR1 is SGHVS, CDR2 FQNEAQ, per germline. CDR3 DNA: TGTGCCAGCAGCTTACTTTCGACCGTTAACACTGAAGCTTTCTTT. Residues: CASSLLSTVNTEAFF.

This clonotype occurred many times. The chain employs TRBV27 and TRBJ2-2; D might be TRBD2 (5 bases). The CDR3 is made up of 14 amino acids. V was trimmed by 6 bases and J by 1 base, leaving 9 bases between them. Per germline, CDR1 MNHEY and CDR2 SMNVEV (reference sequence). CDR3 sequence reads: CASSPSGNTGELFF. The CDR3 region has the DNA TGTGCCAGCAGCCCCAGCGGGAACACCGGGGAGCTGTTTTTT.

In this sample, this clonotype turned up a few times. With a much larger clone just one base away, this may be a read error. The rearrangement links TRBV6-5 to TRBJ2-7; 8 positions match TRBD1. V lost 6 bases, J lost 6 bases, and 10 bases stayed unmatched. CDR3 length: 14 amino acids. The germline V gene encodes CDR1 MNHEY and CDR2 SVGAGI. The CDR3 bases are TGTGCCAGCAGAGATCATGACAGGGGATGCGAGCAGTACTTC. This encodes CASRDHDRGCEQYF.

Many counts were recorded for this clonotype. The rearrangement uses TRBV27 and TRBJ1-1; 7 bases align to TRBD1. The germline V gene encodes CDR1 MNHEY and CDR2 SMNVEV (reference sequence). V lost 4 bases, J lost 0 bases, and 5 bases stayed unmatched. CDR3 length equals 15 residues. For the CDR3, the DNA is TGTGCCAGCAGTTACGACAGGGCTCTGAACACTGAAGCTTTCTTT. Translating gives CASSYDRALNTEAFF.

The V gene is TRBV6-6, the J gene TRBJ1-5, with D possibly TRBD1 on 5 matching bases. Germline loops: CDR1 MNHNY, CDR2 SVGAGI (reference sequence). Trimming removed 2 bases from V and 6 bases from J, with 11 bases in between. CDR3 length equals 14 residues. The CDR3 is CASSYTRDFQPQHF. The CDR3 bases are TGTGCCAGCAGTTACACCAGGGACTTTCAGCCCCAGCATTTT.

This clonotype was recorded many times. The rearrangement uses TRBV6-1 and TRBJ1-5; 8 nucleotides match TRBD1. Looked up from germline, CDR1 is MNHNS and CDR2 is SASEGT. J was trimmed by 4 bases and V by 8 bases; bases with no gene match: 7. The CDR3 sequence is 14 residues long. CDR3 nucleotides: TGTGCCAGCTGGGGGGGACAGGCGAATCAGCCCCAGCATTTT. It translates to CASWGGQANQPQHF.

This sequence joins TRBV29-1 and TRBJ1-5, with D hard to call. Deletions cut 6 bases from V and 6 bases from J, with 6 bases between. Germline V gene sequence: CDR1 SQVTM, CDR2 ANQGSEA. This CDR3 is built from 10 residues. The CDR3 DNA reads as TGCAGCGTAGGTATTCAGCCCCAGCATTTT. Translated, it gives CSVGIQPQHF.

Many counts were recorded for this clonotype. V usage is TRBV19 and J usage is TRBJ2-1; D is uncertain. This CDR3 comprises 13 residues. Germline V gene sequence: CDR1 LNHDA, CDR2 SQIVND (reference sequence). Trimming cost V 4 bases and J 7 bases, with 11 bases left between them. The CDR3 sequence is CASSNPGFNEQFF. CDR3 nucleotide sequence: TGTGCCAGTAGTAACCCAGGATTTAATGAGCAGTTCTTC.

The J gene is TRBJ2-1, the V gene TRBV12-3 or TRBV12-4, with 9 bases lining up with TRBD1. The V gene end was trimmed by 1 base and the J gene end by 6 bases; junction bases not matched to a gene: 4. CDR3 length equals 15 residues. CDR3 protein: CASSLGTGALNEQFF. CDR3 DNA sequence: TGTGCCAGCAGTTTAGGGACAGGGGCCCTCAATGAGCAGTTCTTC.

This clonotype was seen many times. The rearrangement links TRBV5-1 to TRBJ1-1, with TRBD1 as a possible D gene (5 bases). Between the trimmed V and J ends, which lost 4 bases and 0 bases, there was a span of 19 bases. CDR3 size: 17 residues. CDR1 and CDR2 (germline): SGHRS, YFSETQ. DNA of the CDR3: TGCGCCAGCAGCAGAGTCCAGGGTATCACTTTGAACACTGAAGCTTTCTTT. It specifies CASSRVQGITLNTEAFF.

This clonotype occurred many times. The chain carries TRBV27 and TRBJ1-5, with 8 bases fitting TRBD1. V lost 5 bases to trimming and J lost 7 bases; unmatched junction nucleotides: 4. Germline lookup yields CDR1 MNHEY and CDR2 SMNVEV (reference sequence). The CDR3 covers 13 residues. CDR3 sequence reads: CASSGQGWQPQHF. CDR3 coding DNA: TGTGCCAGCAGTGGACAGGGTTGGCAGCCCCAGCATTTT.

Concerning this clonotype itself: One end of the junction fails to match germline, which may point to a read error. The chain joins TRBV7-8 to TRBJ2-1, with 13 nucleotides matching TRBD2. Germline V gene data show CDR1 as SGHVS and CDR2 as FQNEAQ. CDR3 size: 16 residues. CDR3 DNA sequence: TGTGCCGGCAGCTCGAGGACTAGCGGGAGTTGGAATGAGCAGTTCTTC. It translates to CAGSSRTSGSWNEQFF.

Here the CDR3 reads CASSDQRGTGELFF. CDR3 sequence (DNA): TGTGCCAGTAGTGACCAGCGGGGAACCGGGGAGCTGTTTTTT. The rearrangement links TRBV19 to TRBJ2-2, with 7 bases fitting TRBD2. The germline V gene encodes CDR1 LNHDA and CDR2 SQIVND (reference sequence). This CDR3 comprises 14 residues. J was trimmed by 5 bases and V by 5 bases; bases with no gene match: 5.

This clonotype came up many times. The DNA of the CDR3 is TGTGCCAGCATCGACCGAGTAGGGGGTTTGAATGAGCAGTTCTTC. Amino acids: CASIDRVGGLNEQFF. The gene calls are TRBV7-2 and TRBJ2-1, with D possibly TRBD1 on 6 matching bases. Trimming shortened V by 7 bases and J by 7 bases, and 20 bases separated the two germline ends. Germline loops: CDR1 SGHTA, CDR2 FQGNSA. CDR3 length: 15 amino acids.

This clonotype has only a few counts. The genes are TRBV30 and TRBJ1-1; no clear D gene. This CDR3 spans 13 amino acids. Germline V gene data show CDR1 as GTSNPN and CDR2 as SVGIG (reference sequence). The germline V and J ends were trimmed by 3 bases and 8 bases, with 16 bases remaining between them. In DNA, the CDR3 is TGTGCCTGGAGGGCCGGGAATGGGTACGAAGCTTTCTTT. It encodes CAWRAGNGYEAFF.

This clonotype was recorded at least ten times. The chain is built from TRBV5-1 and TRBJ1-1; the match to TRBD1 covers 9 bases. Germline V lookup: CDR1 SGHRS, CDR2 YFSETQ. The CDR3 has 14 amino acids. V trimming: 3 bases; J trimming: 4 bases; junction bases outside the gene matches: 4. CDR3 nucleotides: TGCGCCAGCAGCTCCGGGACAGGGATCACTGAAGCTTTCTTT. Translation gives CASSSGTGITEAFF.

This clonotype was counted many times. The genes are TRBV7-9 and TRBJ2-1; maybe TRBD2 (6 bases). CDR3 size: 15 residues. Germline V gene sequence: CDR1 SEHNR, CDR2 FQNEAQ (reference sequence). V gave up 5 bases and J gave up 4 bases, with 15 bases separating them. As DNA, the CDR3 is TGTGCCAGCAGCCCCCCCGGGACTGATTACAATGAGCAGTTCTTC. Protein product: CASSPPGTDYNEQFF.

This clonotype was counted at least ten times. The J gene is TRBJ1-4, the V gene TRBV29-1; D is possibly TRBD1 (6 bases). Germline V gene lookup returns CDR1 SQVTM and CDR2 ANQGSEA. The CDR3 consists of 12 residues. Trimming cost V 7 bases and J 6 bases, with 12 bases left between them. The CDR3 DNA reads as TGCAGCGCGGGGTGGACAGATGAAAAACTGTTTTTT. Translated: CSAGWTDEKLFF.

This clonotype came up many times. The chain recombines TRBV19 with TRBJ1-5; TRBD1 might be the D (5 bases). Germline CDR1 LNHDA, CDR2 SQIVND (reference sequence). Trimming removed 2 bases from V and 4 bases from J, with 12 bases in between. This CDR3 contains 15 residues. CDR3 in amino acids: CASSIFREGNQPQHF. CDR3 DNA: TGTGCCAGTAGTATATTCAGGGAGGGAAATCAGCCCCAGCATTTT.

CDR3 coding DNA: TGTGCCAGCAGCTCCCTGACTAGCGAGAGTGATGAGCAGTTCTTC. It is translated as CASSSLTSESDEQFF. The chain has TRBV7-2 and TRBJ2-1; TRBD2 matches at 8 bases. Germline trimming cut 4 bases from V and 8 bases from J; bases unmatched to any gene: 10. The CDR3 loop spans 15 amino acids. Germline V gene sequence: CDR1 SGHTA, CDR2 FQGNSA.

On this clonotype: A read error may be the cause here, since a much bigger clone is one base away. The rearrangement uses TRBV5-1 and TRBJ2-5; D perhaps matches TRBD1 (5 bases). Germline CDR1 SGHRS, CDR2 YFSETQ. V was shortened by 4 bases and J by 4 bases, with 11 bases between the two germline ends. This CDR3 has 13 residues. The CDR3 nucleotides read TGCGCCAGCAGCCGACAGATTCGAGAGACCCAGTACTTC. This encodes CASSRQIRETQYF.

In the case of this clonotype: A read error is likely, as this CDR3 ends without the conserved phenylalanine or tryptophan. Because the CDR3's place on the DNA is in doubt, the DNA is left out and the CDR3 is given as listed by TCRdb. The V call is TRBV6-5, the J call TRBJ2-5; the D call of TRBD1 is as the table states it, not checked on the DNA. The CDR3 numbers 15 amino acids, ends counted. Per germline, CDR1 MNHEY and CDR2 SVGAGI. CDR3 amino acids: CASTMYRGHGETQDL.

About this clonotype: A read error is likely here: a far larger clone is one base away. The chain combines TRBV12-5 with TRBJ2-1; D is possibly TRBD1 or TRBD2 (5 bases each). The germline V gene has CDR1 LGHNT and CDR2 FRNRAP. This CDR3 has 12 amino acids. CDR3: CASSSGRNERFF. As DNA, the CDR3 is TGTGCCAGCAGTTCGGGACGCAATGAGCGGTTCTTC.

This clonotype was seen repeatedly, ten times or more. This chain links TRBV20-1 with TRBJ1-1; tentatively, D is TRBD1 (5 bases). This CDR3 spans 13 amino acids. Trimming took 3 bases from V and 3 from J, leaving 11 bases between them. From germline, CDR1 is DFQATT and CDR2 SNEGSKA (reference sequence). CDR3 in amino acids: CSASRDGDTEAFF. The CDR3 region has the DNA TGCAGTGCTAGCAGGGACGGGGACACTGAAGCTTTCTTT.

This clonotype was recorded once. A single base separates this from a much larger clone, so it may be a read error. The CDR3 does not end in the conserved phenylalanine or tryptophan, so this is likely a read error. This chain joins TRBV20-1 and TRBJ2-2, with D perhaps matching TRBD2 (5 bases). CDR1 DFQATT and CDR2 SNEGSKA come from the germline V gene (reference sequence). The CDR3 has 14 residues. The V end lost 2 bases, the J end lost 2 bases, and 9 bases lay between the germline ends. The CDR3 DNA reads TGCAGTGCTAGAAAGACTACCAACACCGGGGAGCTGTTTTCT. Amino acid sequence: CSARKTTNTGELFS.

The genes are TRBV28 and TRBJ1-3; tentatively, D is TRBD1 (5 bases). This CDR3 has 15 residues. Germline V gene data show CDR1 as MDHEN and CDR2 as SYDVKM. Trimming shortened V by 6 bases and J by 3 bases, and 15 bases separated the two germline ends. The CDR3 bases are TGTGCCAGCAGAACTAGTGGGGCGTATGGAAACACCATATATTTT. It encodes CASRTSGAYGNTIYF. Combining the CDR3 with reference TRBV28 and TRBJ1-3 gives the whole variable domain DVKVTQSSRYLVKRTGEKVFLECVQDMDHENMFWYRQDPGLGLRLIYFSYDVKMKEKGDIPEGYSVSREKKERFSLILESASTNQTSMYLCASRTSGAYGNTIYFGEGSWLTVV.

This clonotype was detected many times. The V gene is TRBV5-1, the J gene TRBJ1-2; 8 bases map to TRBD1. The CDR3 is 16 amino acids. Trimming cost V 0 bases and J 3 bases; bases outside gene matches: 7. Per the germline V gene, CDR1 is SGHRS and CDR2 is YFSETQ. The CDR3 protein is CASSLGAPGGHYGYTF. CDR3 sequence (DNA): TGCGCCAGCAGCTTGGGGGCCCCAGGGGGCCACTATGGCTACACCTTC. Supplemented by reference TRBV5-1 and TRBJ1-2, the full variable domain reads KAGVTQTPRYLIKTRGQQVTLSCSPISGHRSVSWYQQTPGQGLQFLFEYFSETQRNKGNFPGRFSGRQFSNSRSEMNVSTLELGDSALYLCASSLGAPGGHYGYTFGSGTRLTVV.

This clonotype appeared many times. The rearrangement uses TRBV20-1 and TRBJ2-1; TRBD2 aligns across 13 bases. The germline V gene has CDR1 DFQATT and CDR2 SNEGSKA (reference sequence). The CDR3 runs 15 residues. V gave up 5 bases and J gave up 6 bases; unmatched junction bases: 7. CDR3 loop: CSARRLAGGINEQFF. The DNA for the CDR3 is TGCAGTGCTCGCCGACTAGCGGGGGGCATCAATGAGCAGTTCTTC.

This clonotype appeared a single time. A much larger clone lies one base from this, so it may be a read error. The chain is built from TRBV4-1 and TRBJ2-1; 11 bases fit TRBD2. V trimming: 5 bases; J trimming: 6 bases; junction bases outside the gene matches: 9. The CDR3 consists of 16 residues. The germline V gene has CDR1 MGHRA and CDR2 YSYEKL. CDR3 in DNA: TGCGCCAGCAGCTCCCCCCCAGGGACTAGCGGCAATGAGCAGTTCTTC. The encoded protein is CASSSPPGTSGNEQFF.